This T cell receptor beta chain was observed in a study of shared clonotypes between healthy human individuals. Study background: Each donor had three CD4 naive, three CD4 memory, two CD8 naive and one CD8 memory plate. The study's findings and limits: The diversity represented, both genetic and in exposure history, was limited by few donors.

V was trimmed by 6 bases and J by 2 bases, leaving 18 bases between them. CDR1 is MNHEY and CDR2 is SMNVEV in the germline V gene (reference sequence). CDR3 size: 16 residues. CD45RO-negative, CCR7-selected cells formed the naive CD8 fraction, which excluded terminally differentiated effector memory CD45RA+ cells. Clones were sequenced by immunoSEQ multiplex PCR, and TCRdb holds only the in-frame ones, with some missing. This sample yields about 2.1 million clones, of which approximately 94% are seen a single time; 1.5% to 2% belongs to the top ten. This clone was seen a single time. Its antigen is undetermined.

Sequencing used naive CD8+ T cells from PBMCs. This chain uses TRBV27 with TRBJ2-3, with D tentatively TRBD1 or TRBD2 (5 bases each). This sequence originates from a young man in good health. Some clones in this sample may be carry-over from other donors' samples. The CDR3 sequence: CASSLGRILDTDTQYF. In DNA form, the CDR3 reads TGTGCCAGCAGCCTGGGACGCATCCTGGACACAGATACGCAGTATTTT.